These T cell receptor beta chains were read from a single sample in a study of shared clonotypes between healthy human individuals. The method was immunoSEQ multiplex PCR; TCRdb's version includes in-frame clones alone and lacks a portion of them. This sample yields roughly 720,000 clones, of which roughly 88% are seen a single time; 34% belongs to the top ten. The specimen sequenced was memory CD8+ T cells from PBMCs. The receptors were gathered from a man younger than 35 in good health. Some clones in this sample may be carry-over from other donors' samples. Both conserved end residues are part of each CDR3. The D gene is left open where the match is weak. Clone size is shown for a subset of rows, as once, few, many or a class of expanded clone.

size	D	V	J	DNA	CDR3
NA	NA	TRBV5-8	TRBJ2-7	TGTGCCAGCAGGACATACGAGCAGTACTTC	CASRTYEQYF
NA	TRBD2	TRBV19	TRBJ2-7	TGTGCCAGTAGTATTGCCCCTAGCGGAACCTACGAGCAGTACTTC	CASSIAPSGTYEQYF
NA	NA	TRBV9	TRBJ2-1	TGTGCCAGCAGCACAAACCCAGGGGTCGGGCAGTTCTTC	CASSTNPGVGQFF
NA	TRBD1	TRBV13	TRBJ2-1	TGTGCCAGCAGCCTTCGGACAGGGGTTTCCTACAATGAGCAGTTCTTC	CASSLRTGVSYNEQFF
once	TRBD1	TRBV15	TRBJ2-7	TGTGCCACCAGCAGAGAGGGACAGACCCGAACCTACGAGCAGTACTTC	CATSREGQTRTYEQYF
NA	NA	TRBV5-1	TRBJ2-7	TGCGCCAGCAGCTTGGCGGGGGACAAGGTCGGCTACGAGCAGTACTTC	CASSLAGDKVGYEQYF
NA	NA	TRBV2	TRBJ1-4	TGTGCCAGCAGTGAGGGGACCCCGGGTCATACTAATGAAAAACTGTTTTTT	CASSEGTPGHTNEKLFF
once	NA	TRBV15	TRBJ1-3	TGTGCCACCAGCGAGGCCAACCTGAACTCTGGAAACACCATATATTTT	CATSEANLNSGNTIYF
NA	TRBD2	TRBV11-2	TRBJ2-5	TGTGCCAGCAGCTTGGGACTAGCGGGAGGGGGAGAGACCCAGTACTTC	CASSLGLAGGGETQYF
NA	TRBD1	TRBV2	TRBJ2-1	TGTGCCAGCGGGACAGGGGCAGAAAATGAGCAGTTCTTC	CASGTGAENEQFF
NA	NA	TRBV4-1	TRBJ1-1	TGCGCCAGCAGCCAAGATAGAGGTGGGCAGGAGGGGGACACTGAAGCTTTCTTT	CASSQDRGGQEGDTEAFF
NA	TRBD2	TRBV5-1	TRBJ2-1	TGCGCCAGCAGCCCCTTCGGACTAGCGAATGAGCAGTTCTTC	CASSPFGLANEQFF
NA	NA	TRBV27	TRBJ2-7	TGTGCCAGCAGTTCCCCCTTCTACGAGCAGTACTTC	CASSSPFYEQYF
once	NA	TRBV11-2	TRBJ2-7	TGTGCCAGCGGGCGGGTAGTTAACTACGAGCAGTACTTC	CASGRVVNYEQYF
NA	NA	TRBV28	TRBJ2-3	TGTGCCAGCAACCTTCAAGGTGGGATGTTCACAGATACGCAGTATTTT	CASNLQGGMFTDTQYF
NA	NA	TRBV12-5	TRBJ2-1	TGTGCTAGTGCCCTGGGGGCGGAGCCCTACAATGAGCAGTTCTTC	CASALGAEPYNEQFF
NA	NA	TRBV2	TRBJ2-5	TGTGCCAGCAAGGAGGGAGCGGCCGGTCAAGAGACCCAGTACTTC	CASKEGAAGQETQYF
NA	NA	TRBV6-1	TRBJ1-2	TGTGCCAGCAGTGAAGAGTTTGAGGCAGATGATGGCTACACCTTC	CASSEEFEADDGYTF
NA	NA	TRBV7-9	TRBJ2-1	TGTGCCAGCAGCCACCCGACAGGTAACAATGAGCAGTTCTTC	CASSHPTGNNEQFF
few	NA	TRBV5-8	TRBJ2-5	TGTGCCAGCAGCTTGGGTGGGGGGCGAGAGACCCAGTACTTC	CASSLGGGRETQYF
once	NA	TRBV4-3	TRBJ1-1	TGCGCCAGCAGCCAAGGGACGGGCTTGCACACTGAAGCTTTCTTT	CASSQGTGLHTEAFF
once	NA	TRBV7-9	TRBJ1-1	TGTGCCAGCAGCTTAGCCAGGGGTCCTGAAGCTTTCTTT	CASSLARGPEAFF
once	NA	TRBV28	TRBJ2-1	TGTGCCATCAGCCCCCTGAGCTCCTACAATGAGCAGTTCTTC	CAISPLSSYNEQFF
NA	TRBD2	TRBV29-1	TRBJ2-7	TGCAGCGTTTCGGGAGGACGCACCTCCTACGAGCAGTACTTC	CSVSGGRTSYEQYF
NA	NA	TRBV11-2	TRBJ2-7	TGTGCCAGCAGCCAAGGACAGCTCTACGAGCAGTACTTC	CASSQGQLYEQYF
NA	TRBD2	TRBV19	TRBJ2-1	TGTGCCAGTAGTCCCAGGACTAGCGGGAGGAATTGGCAGTTCTTC	CASSPRTSGRNWQFF
NA	NA	TRBV25-1	TRBJ2-7	TGTGCCAGCAGTGAATCAAGCTTGCTCTACGAGCAGTACTTC	CASSESSLLYEQYF
many	TRBD2	TRBV6-4	TRBJ2-1	TGTGCCAGCAAGGGACTAGCGGGATCGAATGAGCAGTTCTTC	CASKGLAGSNEQFF
few	NA	TRBV5-1	TRBJ2-2	TGCGCCAGCAGCTTGGAGGTCAGAAACACCGGGGAGCTGTTTTTT	CASSLEVRNTGELFF
many	NA	TRBV30	TRBJ1-1	TGTGCCTGGAGCGCGGGACGGGGGAACACTGAAGCTTTCTTT	CAWSAGRGNTEAFF
NA	NA	TRBV29-1	TRBJ2-1	TGCAGCCCTATTATTCTAGCGGAGCAGTTCTTC	CSPIILAEQFF
NA	TRBD1	TRBV15	TRBJ1-1	TGTGCCACCAGCAGCACAGGGGACACTGAAGCTTTCTTT	CATSSTGDTEAFF
once	NA	TRBV9	TRBJ2-1	TGTGCCAGCAGCGTCGATAGTGGAGTGGGGTACAATGAGCAGTTCTTC	CASSVDSGVGYNEQFF
NA	NA	TRBV4-1	TRBJ2-7	TGCGCCAGCAGCCTTCTCCGGCTTCCAGCCCACGAGCAGTACTTC	CASSLLRLPAHEQYF
few	NA	TRBV5-1	TRBJ1-1	TGCGCCAGCAGCTTGGGTTCAGGTTACATGAACACTGAAGCTTTCTTT	CASSLGSGYMNTEAFF
NA	NA	TRBV9	TRBJ2-2	TGTGCCAGCAGCCCCCGTTCGGTCCCCGGGGAGCTGTTTTTT	CASSPRSVPGELFF
NA	NA	TRBV7-9	TRBJ2-3	TGTGCCAGCAGGAAGGGTCTAGGGCGGGGAGATACGCAGTATTTT	CASRKGLGRGDTQYF
once	NA	TRBV27	TRBJ2-3	TGTGCCAGCAGTCTCGGGGCGGGGAGCACAGATACGCAGTATTTT	CASSLGAGSTDTQYF
NA	TRBD2	TRBV10-3	TRBJ2-1	TGTGCCATCAGTGGCGGGAGTCCCTACAATGAGCAGTTCTTC	CAISGGSPYNEQFF
NA	TRBD2	TRBV27	TRBJ2-3	TGTGCCAGCAGTTCCCCAGCGGGAGTGGGAGATACGCAGTATTTT	CASSSPAGVGDTQYF
NA	NA	TRBV11-2	TRBJ2-7	TGTGCCAGCAGCTTAGATGGGGCGCCACCCATATCCTACGAGCAGTACTTC	CASSLDGAPPISYEQYF
NA	NA	TRBV4-1	TRBJ1-5	TGCGCCAGCAGCCCTGGGGGGCACTATAATCAGCCCCAGCATTTT	CASSPGGHYNQPQHF
once	NA	TRBV27	TRBJ2-7	TGTGCCAGCAGGCCTCGGGGTAATCCCTACGAGCAGTACTTC	CASRPRGNPYEQYF
once	NA	TRBV10-3	TRBJ1-2	TGTGCCATCAGTGCTGGGACACTTCATGGCTACACCTTC	CAISAGTLHGYTF
NA	NA	TRBV16	TRBJ2-7	TGTGCCAGCAGCCAAACGGGCGGGAAAAGCGAGCAGTACTTC	CASSQTGGKSEQYF